This is a list of T cell receptor beta chains from one sample in a study of blood T cell repertoires in COVID-19. The table came from immunoSEQ multiplex PCR; TCRdb's copy has only in-frame clones and leaves some out. There are fewer than 350,000 clones in the sample; about 85% occur only once, and over 1.5% lies in the top ten. Input material: PBMCs or T cells enriched from blood (not recorded which). The receptors were gathered from a woman under 40 who had been exposed to COVID-19. The CDR3 runs from the conserved cysteine through the conserved F or W. D genes are given only for firm matches. Where a row states a size, it is once, few, many or the class of an expanded clone; other rows omit it.

d_call	clone_size	v_call	j_call	cdr3_length	cdr3_nt	cdr3_aa
TRBD2	few	TRBV30	TRBJ2-2	19	TGTGCCTGGAGTCCCTATTCTCGGACTAGCGGGGGTTCCCGAGGGGAGCTGTTTTTT	CAWSPYSRTSGGSRGELFF
TRBD1	NA	TRBV24-1	TRBJ1-3	14	TGTGCCACCAGTGACGACAGGGGGACGGACACCATATATTTT	CATSDDRGTDTIYF
NA	NA	TRBV28	TRBJ1-2	14	TGTGCCAGCAGTTTACAGGTAGATAACTATGGCTACACCTTC	CASSLQVDNYGYTF
TRBD1	NA	TRBV19	TRBJ2-2	15	TGTGCCAGTAGTAGAGGGGGCTCGGACACCGGGGAGCTGTTTTTT	CASSRGGSDTGELFF
NA	NA	TRBV2	TRBJ2-7	12	TGTGCCAGCAGTGCTTCCTCCTACGAGCAGTACTTC	CASSASSYEQYF
NA	NA	TRBV5-1	TRBJ2-7	14	TGCGCCAGCAGCTTGGGGCAGGGGTACCACGAGCAGTACTTC	CASSLGQGYHEQYF
NA	NA	TRBV5-5	TRBJ2-5	13	TGTGCCAGCAGCCCCTCGACAGAAGAGACCCAGTACTTC	CASSPSTEETQYF
TRBD1	NA	TRBV30	TRBJ1-2	13	TGTGCCTGGAGTGACAGGGGTAGCTATGGCTACACCTTC	CAWSDRGSYGYTF
TRBD1	NA	TRBV15	TRBJ2-5	16	TGTGCCACCAGCAGATACCCGGGACAGCAAAAAGAGACCCAGTACTTC	CATSRYPGQQKETQYF
TRBD2	NA	TRBV27	TRBJ2-7	17	TGTGCCAGCAGTTCACGGACTAGCGGGGCCAGCTCCTACGAGCAGTACTTC	CASSSRTSGASSYEQYF
NA	NA	TRBV19	TRBJ1-5	14	TGTGCCAGTAGGGTAGTAGGGGCCGATCAGCCCCAGCATTTT	CASRVVGADQPQHF
NA	NA	TRBV21-1	TRBJ2-7	16	TGTGCCAGCAGCAAGGAGGTAGACCCGATGAAGAGGGAGCAGTACTTC	CASSKEVDPMKREQYF
TRBD1	NA	TRBV7-9	TRBJ2-1	16	TGTGCCAGCAGCCCTAAGGCACAGGGGTCCTACAATGAGCAGTTCTTC	CASSPKAQGSYNEQFF
TRBD2	NA	TRBV9	TRBJ2-2	17	TGTGCCAGCAGCTTATCGTCGGGGGGGACGAACACCGGGGAGCTGTTTTTT	CASSLSSGGTNTGELFF
NA	NA	TRBV7-3	TRBJ2-1	14	TGTGCCAGCAGCCCGGCCGGTGCGGGGTATGAGCAGTTCTTC	CASSPAGAGYEQFF
TRBD1	once	TRBV30	TRBJ1-1	15	TGTGCCTGGAGTGCGGGACAGGGGGGTCCCACTGAAGCTTTCTTT	CAWSAGQGGPTEAFF
NA	NA	TRBV19	TRBJ1-1	16	TGTGCCAGTACCATTCTCCCCGCCAGGGTGAACACTGAAGCTTTCTTT	CASTILPARVNTEAFF
NA	NA	TRBV19	TRBJ2-7	16	TGTGCCAGTAGTGCCATATTACGACAGGTTTCCTACGAGCAGTACTTC	CASSAILRQVSYEQYF
NA	NA	TRBV28	TRBJ2-7	14	TGTGCCAGCAGTTCAGATGCTGTATCCTACGAGCAGTACTTC	CASSSDAVSYEQYF
NA	NA	TRBV5-6	TRBJ2-2	16	TGTGCCAGCACTCTCGGCTTGGGAGGAAAAACCGGGGAGCTGTTTTTT	CASTLGLGGKTGELFF
NA	NA	TRBV10-3	TRBJ2-3	13	TGTGCCATCCGCGGCGGGAGCACAGATACGCAGTATTTT	CAIRGGSTDTQYF
NA	NA	TRBV11-2	TRBJ2-5	12	TGTGCCAGCAGCTTAGTATCGGAGACCCAGTACTTC	CASSLVSETQYF
NA	NA	TRBV28	TRBJ2-7	16	TGTGCCAGCAGTTCCCCGACGACAGGATCCTCCTACGAGCAGTACTTC	CASSSPTTGSSYEQYF
NA	NA	TRBV19	TRBJ1-3	15	TGTGCCAGTAGCCCCCTCGAGGCGGTAGGAAACACCATATATTTT	CASSPLEAVGNTIYF
NA	NA	TRBV7-8	TRBJ1-4	12	TGTGCCAGCAGCGCCAGGGATGAAAAACTGTTTTTT	CASSARDEKLFF
NA	NA	TRBV7-2	TRBJ2-3	12	TGTGCCAGCAGCGCCTATTTTGATACGCAGTATTTT	CASSAYFDTQYF
NA	once	TRBV28	TRBJ1-5	19	TGTGCCAGCAGCCAACAGGGATTGAGGGGGAGTTATAGCAATCAGCCCCAGCATTTT	CASSQQGLRGSYSNQPQHF
TRBD2	NA	TRBV7-9	TRBJ2-5	16	TGTGCCAGCAGCCGGGGAGAGCGGGGGGGCCAAGAGACCCAGTACTTC	CASSRGERGGQETQYF
NA	NA	TRBV30	TRBJ1-2	12	TGTGCCTGGAGTGGACGGGGTGAAGTCTACACCTTC	CAWSGRGEVYTF
TRBD2	NA	TRBV7-9	TRBJ2-7	17	TGTGCCAGCAGCCGAACGAAGACTAGCGTGGGAACCTACGAGCAGTACTTC	CASSRTKTSVGTYEQYF
TRBD2	NA	TRBV19	TRBJ2-5	15	TGTGCCAGTAGGCCCGGGACTAGCGGTCGAGAGACCCAGTACTTC	CASRPGTSGRETQYF
TRBD2	NA	TRBV11-3	TRBJ2-3	17	TGTGCCAGCAGCCTAGAGGGCACTAGCGGACAGACAGATACGCAGTATTTT	CASSLEGTSGQTDTQYF
NA	NA	TRBV7-9	TRBJ1-5	12	TGTGCCAGCAGCTTAGAAGGAGGGACCCAGCATTTT	CASSLEGGTQHF
TRBD1	NA	TRBV7-9	TRBJ2-1	14	TGTGCCAGCAGCTTAGCACAGGGGGGCAATGAGCAGTTCTTC	CASSLAQGGNEQFF
TRBD1	NA	TRBV9	TRBJ1-3	15	TGTGCCAGCAGCGCTATGGACAGGAGTGGAAACACCATATATTTT	CASSAMDRSGNTIYF
NA	NA	TRBV4-1	TRBJ1-5	15	TGCGCCAGCAGCCAAACCAGGGGTGGCAATCAGCCCCAGCATTTT	CASSQTRGGNQPQHF
NA	NA	TRBV30	TRBJ1-1	15	TGTGCCTGGAGGCAGACACAGGGCTGGGACACTGAAGCTTTCTTT	CAWRQTQGWDTEAFF
NA	NA	TRBV4-3	TRBJ1-2	14	TGCGCCAGCAGCCAAGATGACGAGGGAGGGGGCTACACCTTC	CASSQDDEGGGYTF
NA	NA	TRBV7-3	TRBJ1-5	13	TGTGCCAGCAGCCCAGGGGACGGTCAGCCCCAGCATTTT	CASSPGDGQPQHF
NA	NA	TRBV4-3	TRBJ2-1	17	TGCGCCAGCAGCCCACGTGGTTCTGCTAGCTCCTACAATGAGCAGTTCTTC	CASSPRGSASSYNEQFF
TRBD2	NA	TRBV7-3	TRBJ2-5	15	TGTGCCAGCAGCTTAACGGGTCGGGGGGTAGAGACCCAGTACTTC	CASSLTGRGVETQYF
NA	NA	TRBV6-5	TRBJ1-6	14	TGTGCCAGCAGTTGGGGTGGAGGGGTCTCACCCCTCCACTTT	CASSWGGGVSPLHF
TRBD2	NA	TRBV3-1/TRBV3-2	TRBJ2-7	14	TGTGCCAGCAGCCAAGCCAGCGGGGACTACGAGCAGTACTTC	CASSQASGDYEQYF
NA	NA	TRBV24-1	TRBJ2-5	15	TGTGCCACCAGTGACCCGGAGGGACAGAAAGAGACCCAGTACTTC	CATSDPEGQKETQYF
NA	NA	TRBV4-3	TRBJ1-6	14	TGCGCCAGCAGCCTCCGCCCCGGGAATTCACCCCTCCACTTT	CASSLRPGNSPLHF
NA	NA	TRBV5-1	TRBJ1-1	14	TGCGCCAGCAGCTTCCTACAAAACGCAGGGGAAGCTTTCTTT	CASSFLQNAGEAFF
NA	NA	TRBV7-3	TRBJ2-1	13	TGTGCCAGCGCGGGGGCGGTTCGGGATGAGCAGTTCTTC	CASAGAVRDEQFF
NA	NA	TRBV19	TRBJ1-5	15	TGTGCCAGTAGTATTAAGCGACAGAGCAATCAGCCCCAGCATTTT	CASSIKRQSNQPQHF
TRBD2	NA	TRBV7-3	TRBJ2-1	16	TGTGCCAGCAGCATACCGGGACTAGCGGAGAACAATGAGCAGTTCTTC	CASSIPGLAENNEQFF
TRBD2	NA	TRBV7-3	TRBJ2-3	16	TGTGCCAGCAGCTTAAGGGTAGCGGGGTACACAGATACGCAGTATTTT	CASSLRVAGYTDTQYF
NA	NA	TRBV9	TRBJ1-3	16	TGTGCCAGCAGTGCCGGGACACTATACTCTGGAAACACCATATATTTT	CASSAGTLYSGNTIYF
NA	NA	TRBV15	TRBJ1-5	15	TGTGCCACCAGCAGAGATACGAGGGAGATTCAGCCCCAGCATTTT	CATSRDTREIQPQHF